These 15 T cell receptor beta chains were sequenced from one sample in a study of blood T cell repertoires in COVID-19. Here immunoSEQ multiplex PCR was the method, and the copy in TCRdb shows in-frame clones only, minus some. The data hold approximately 190,000 clones, with around 82% observed a single time. The sequenced sample was PBMCs or T cells enriched from blood (not recorded which). These receptors all come from a woman aged 60-75 years with acute COVID-19.

This sequence joins TRBV3-1 (or the pseudogene TRBV3-2) and TRBJ2-7, with 10 bases fitting TRBD2. This CDR3 comprises 17 residues. With 0 bases clipped from V and 5 bases from J, the junction kept 10 bases outside the gene matches. The V gene's germline CDR1 is LGHDT and CDR2 YNNKEL (reference sequence). CDR3 region: CASSQECPSGSPHEQYF. CDR3 bases: TGTGCCAGCAGCCAAGAATGTCCTAGCGGGAGCCCCCACGAGCAGTACTTC.

The CDR3 nucleotides read TGCGCCAGCAGCCAAGTCGCCGCGGCGGCCGGGGAGCTGTTTTTT. Residues: CASSQVAAAAGELFF. The chain carries TRBV4-1 and TRBJ2-2, with D unclear. The CDR3 contains 15 residues. Trimming took off 1 base at V and 6 bases at J, with 12 bases between the two ends. CDR1 and CDR2 (germline): MGHRA, YSYEKL.

The chain links TRBV29-1 to TRBJ2-2; 7 bases are shared with TRBD1. V gave up 7 bases and J gave up 4 bases; unmatched junction bases: 12. In germline, CDR1 is SQVTM, CDR2 ANQGSEA. The CDR3 is 15 residues long. The CDR3 spells CSGRKGQPGTGELFF. CDR3 DNA: TGCAGCGGACGGAAGGGACAGCCAGGCACCGGGGAGCTGTTTTTT.

V is TRBV10-3 and J is TRBJ1-1; possibly TRBD1 for D (6 bases). The V and J ends lost 6 bases and 1 base respectively, with 12 bases between them. Germline lookup yields CDR1 ENHRY and CDR2 SYGVKD. This CDR3 spans 14 amino acids. CDR3 in DNA: TGTGCCATCAGCCGTGGACAGCAGAACACTGAAGCTTTCTTT. Its protein is CAISRGQQNTEAFF.

Written as DNA, the CDR3 is TGCGCCAGCAGCCCTACTAGCGGGGGCCCAGATACGCAGTATTTT. It yields the protein CASSPTSGGPDTQYF. The J gene is TRBJ2-3, the V gene TRBV5-1, with 11 bases fitting TRBD2. From germline, CDR1 is SGHRS and CDR2 YFSETQ. The CDR3 is 15 amino acids. The junction had 5 bases not matched to a gene; V was cut back by 4 bases and J by 4 bases.

This sequence joins TRBV9 and TRBJ1-1; D gene ambiguous. Looked up from germline, CDR1 is SGDLS and CDR2 is YYNGEE. CDR3 size: 14 residues. V dropped 0 bases and J dropped 2 bases, with 8 bases sitting between them. The CDR3 DNA follows: TGTGCCAGCAGCGTAGTTCCAGTTAACACTGAAGCTTTCTTT. It is translated as CASSVVPVNTEAFF.

This clone showed up just once. The J gene is TRBJ2-1, the V gene TRBV3-1 (or the pseudogene TRBV3-2), with 12 bases that match TRBD2. This CDR3 is built from 15 residues. Germline loops: CDR1 LGHDT, CDR2 YNNKEL (reference sequence). After removal of 1 base from V and 7 bases from J, the junction contained 2 bases not matched to a gene. The CDR3 sequence: CASSQGLAGENEQFF. CDR3 DNA: TGTGCCAGCAGCCAAGGACTAGCGGGGGAAAATGAGCAGTTCTTC.

The rearrangement uses TRBV4-1 and TRBJ1-6; no firm D call. The germline gives CDR1 MGHRA, CDR2 YSYEKL. The CDR3 is 14 amino acids. Between the trimmed V and J ends, which lost 7 bases and 7 bases, there was a span of 14 bases. CDR3 amino acids: CASKGSTRNSPLHF. In DNA, the CDR3 is TGCGCCAGCAAGGGCAGCACTAGGAATTCACCCCTCCACTTT.

The rearrangement links TRBV5-8 to TRBJ2-1; 7 bases align to TRBD1. The V gene end was trimmed by 5 bases and the J gene end by 3 bases; junction bases not matched to a gene: 17. There are 18 residues in the CDR3. Germline values: CDR1 SGHTS, CDR2 YDEGEE. The CDR3 region is CASSPRQGLVSSYNEQFF. CDR3 DNA sequence: TGTGCCAGCAGTCCACGACAGGGTCTAGTCTCGAGCTACAATGAGCAGTTCTTC.

V is TRBV6-5 and J is TRBJ1-2; TRBD1 matches at 8 bases. Germline V lookup: CDR1 MNHEY, CDR2 SVGAGI. V dropped 1 base and J dropped 3; count of bases not matched to a gene: 7. The CDR3 covers 16 residues. The CDR3 sequence is CASSYFPDREDYGYTF. Here the CDR3 DNA reads TGTGCCAGCAGTTACTTCCCGGACAGGGAGGACTATGGCTACACCTTC.

The chain links TRBV18 to TRBJ2-5; tentative D call: TRBD1 (5 bases). The CDR3 spans 13 residues. V was clipped by 3 bases and J by 3 bases, with 8 bases between them. The germline gives CDR1 KGHSH, CDR2 LQKENI. In DNA, the CDR3 is TGTGCCAGCTCACCGGGGCAGGAAGAGACCCAGTACTTC. Protein product: CASSPGQEETQYF.

This chain joins TRBV7-8 and TRBJ1-4; 7 nucleotides line up with TRBD1. The CDR3 loop spans 15 amino acids. Germline CDR1 and CDR2: SGHVS and FQNEAQ. Trimming at V came to 4 bases and at J to 4 bases, leaving 6 bases not matched to a gene. The CDR3 region is CASSSQGVFNEKLFF. CDR3 nucleotide sequence: TGTGCCAGCAGCTCCCAGGGGGTATTTAATGAAAAACTGTTTTTT.

CDR3 sequence reads: CASSIFYGTEYNEQFF. The CDR3 DNA sequence: TGTGCCAGTAGTATTTTTTACGGGACAGAGTACAATGAGCAGTTCTTC. The chain couples TRBV19 to TRBJ2-1; 7 positions match TRBD1. V lost 3 bases to trimming and J lost 4 bases; unmatched junction nucleotides: 9. CDR1 LNHDA and CDR2 SQIVND come from the germline V gene (reference sequence). The CDR3 contains 16 residues.

The chain recombines TRBV28 with TRBJ1-3; D might be TRBD1 (5 bases). This CDR3 has 14 residues. The germline CDR1 and CDR2 sequences are MDHEN and SYDVKM. The V gene lost 6 bases and the J gene lost 7 bases, with 16 bases spanning the gap. CDR3 protein: CASRAAGLRNTIYF. Written as DNA, the CDR3 is TGTGCCAGCAGGGCGGCAGGGTTGCGGAACACCATATATTTT. Combining the CDR3 with reference TRBV28 and TRBJ1-3 gives the whole variable domain DVKVTQSSRYLVKRTGEKVFLECVQDMDHENMFWYRQDPGLGLRLIYFSYDVKMKEKGDIPEGYSVSREKKERFSLILESASTNQTSMYLCASRAAGLRNTIYFGEGSWLTVV.

The chain employs TRBV30 and TRBJ2-1, with 8 bases fitting TRBD2. V lost 2 bases and J lost 0; bases outside the gene matches: 15. Germline V gene data show CDR1 as GTSNPN and CDR2 as SVGIG (reference sequence). This CDR3 is built from 19 residues. In DNA form, the CDR3 reads TGTGCCTGGAGTTGGTGGGCTAGCGGGTCCAGGAGCTCCTACAATGAGCAGTTCTTC. This codes for CAWSWWASGSRSSYNEQFF. Full variable domain (missing parts from reference TRBV30 and TRBJ2-1): SQTIHQWPATLVQPVGSPLSLECTVEGTSNPNLYWYRQAAGRGLQLLFYSVGIGQISSEVPQNLSASRPQDRQFILSSKKLLLSDSGFYLCAWSWWASGSRSSYNEQFFGPGTRLTVL.